A single sample gave rise to the 21 T cell receptor beta chains below, sequenced in a study of T-cell reconstitution after alpha-beta-depleted transplantation in children. The library targeted TCRbeta and was prepared with unique molecular identifiers. TCRdb reprocessed the PCR reads via MiXCR and lists one record per CDR3 protein. The data show about 500,000 distinct CDR3 sequences, 30% to 35% seen once. Sequenced here: PBMCs from the stem cell graft donor, sampled from the stem cell graft. Receptors were obtained from a human donor who donated a stem cell graft to a child with aplastic anemia.

The rearrangement uses TRBV20-1 and TRBJ2-3; TRBD2 matches 7 bases. Germline values: CDR1 DFQATT, CDR2 SNEGSKA (reference sequence). V lost 6 bases to trimming and J lost 2 bases; unmatched junction nucleotides: 8. The CDR3 is made up of 14 amino acids. In nucleotides, the CDR3 is TGCAGTGCCCCGACTAGCTCTTACACAGATACGCAGTATTTT. It is translated as CSAPTSSYTDTQYF.

The gene calls are TRBV15 and TRBJ2-1, with 9 bases fitting TRBD1. In germline, CDR1 is LNHNV, CDR2 YYDKDF (reference sequence). The V and J ends lost 3 bases and 6 bases, in that order; junction bases with no gene match: 9. The CDR3 totals 16 residues. CDR3 sequence: CATSSSGQGIFNEQFF. The CDR3 DNA follows: TGTGCCACCAGCAGTTCAGGACAGGGGATATTCAATGAGCAGTTCTTC.

The rearrangement uses TRBV7-2 and TRBJ2-7, with D perhaps matching TRBD2 (5 bases). Trimming removed 4 bases at V and 4 bases at J, with 17 bases between. Germline CDR1 and CDR2: SGHTA and FQGNSA. This CDR3 spans 15 amino acids. CDR3 region: CASSSGFPDPYEQYF. The CDR3 bases are TGTGCCAGCAGCTCGGGGTTCCCTGACCCTTACGAGCAGTACTTC.

The J gene is TRBJ2-1, the V gene TRBV12-3 or TRBV12-4; TRBD2 is a possible D gene (5 bases). V was clipped by 5 bases and J by 8 bases, with 13 bases between them. CDR3 size: 13 residues. DNA of the CDR3: TGTGCCAGCAGTCCCGCCGCGAGGGATGAGCAGTTCTTC. Its protein product is CASSPAARDEQFF.

V gene TRBV7-8 combines with J gene TRBJ2-7, with D possibly being TRBD1 or TRBD2 (5 bases each). The V end lost 4 bases, the J end lost 3 bases, and 16 bases lay between the germline ends. Germline values: CDR1 SGHVS, CDR2 FQNEAQ. This CDR3 has 15 residues. CDR3 DNA: TGTGCCAGCAGCTCACGGGGCTTAGGGAACTACGAGCAGTACGTC. As protein: CASSSRGLGNYEQYV.

J is TRBJ2-1 and V is TRBV11-2; D might be TRBD2 (6 bases). With 5 bases removed from V and 12 bases from J, the gap between germline ends came to 14 bases. This CDR3 region has 12 residues. Germline V gene sequence: CDR1 SGHAT, CDR2 FQNNGV. Here the CDR3 DNA reads TGTGCCAGCAGCCCGGGAGCTGGGGGGCAGTTCTTC. This codes for CASSPGAGGQFF.

The gene calls are TRBV4-3 and TRBJ1-2, with 7 bases lining up with TRBD1. The CDR3 length is 14 residues. Germline trimming cut 1 base from V and 3 bases from J; bases unmatched to any gene: 2. Germline loops: CDR1 LGHNA, CDR2 YSLEER. The CDR3 sequence is CASSQVRGDYGYTF. CDR3 DNA sequence: TGCGCCAGCAGCCAAGTCAGGGGGGACTATGGCTACACCTTC.

The sample holds a few counts of this clonotype. The chain is built from TRBV20-1 and TRBJ2-1; D gene ambiguous. Trimming took 0 bases from V and 5 from J, leaving 5 bases between them. Germline loops: CDR1 DFQATT, CDR2 SNEGSKA (reference sequence). The CDR3 contains 12 residues. CDR3 region: CSARDYHNEQFF. CDR3 sequence (DNA): TGCAGTGCTAGAGACTACCACAATGAGCAGTTCTTC.

V and J are TRBV30 and TRBJ2-4, with TRBD1 as a possible D gene (6 bases). Trimming took 1 base from V and 8 from J, leaving 9 bases between them. CDR1 is GTSNPN, CDR2 SVGIG, per germline (reference sequence). CDR3 size: 12 residues. The CDR3 DNA sequence: TGTGCCTGGAGTGGGTCAGGGGACATTCAGTACTTC. Translated: CAWSGSGDIQYF. The full variable domain, its missing parts supplied by reference TRBV30 and TRBJ2-4, is SQTIHQWPATLVQPVGSPLSLECTVEGTSNPNLYWYRQAAGRGLQLLFYSVGIGQISSEVPQNLSASRPQDRQFILSSKKLLLSDSGFYLCAWSGSGDIQYFGAGTRLSVL.

This clonotype is a singleton in its sample. The rearrangement joins TRBV11-1 to TRBJ2-7, with D possibly TRBD2 on 5 matching bases. V was pared by 2 bases and J by 0 bases, with 20 bases between. Germline V gene sequence: CDR1 SGHAT, CDR2 FQDESV (reference sequence). The CDR3 is 18 residues long. The CDR3 nucleotides are TGTGCCAGCAGCTTAAGAATTATCACAGTTACTAGCTCCTACGAGCAGTACTTC. The encoded protein is CASSLRIITVTSSYEQYF.

The V and J genes are TRBV6-5 and TRBJ2-3; 11 bases match TRBD2. Germline CDR1 is MNHEY and CDR2 is SVGAGI. Germline trimming cut 1 base from V and 4 bases from J; bases unmatched to any gene: 7. The CDR3 is 17 residues long. For the CDR3, the DNA is TGTGCCAGCAGTTACTTAACTAGCGGGAGTCGGGCAGATACGCAGTATTTT. Protein product: CASSYLTSGSRADTQYF.

The rearrangement joins TRBV9 to TRBJ2-1; tentative D call: TRBD1 (6 bases). From germline, CDR1 is SGDLS and CDR2 YYNGEE. This CDR3 has 16 residues. The ends were cut back, 3 bases at V and 2 bases at J, with 15 bases in the middle. In DNA, the CDR3 is TGTGCCAGCAGCGACAACAGGGAGTTGACCTACAATGAGCAGTTCTTC. Encoded protein: CASSDNRELTYNEQFF. Full variable domain (missing parts from reference TRBV9 and TRBJ2-1): DSGVTQTPKHLITATGQRVTLRCSPRSGDLSVYWYQQSLDQGLQFLIQYYNGEERAKGNILERFSAQQFPDLHSELNLSSLELGDSALYFCASSDNRELTYNEQFFGPGTRLTVL.

This rearrangement joins TRBV7-2 to TRBJ2-2; the D gene is possibly TRBD1 (5 bases). V lost 5 bases and J 1 base, leaving 14 bases between the germline ends. In germline, CDR1 is SGHTA, CDR2 FQGNSA. There are 16 residues in the CDR3. The CDR3 loop reads CASSPWTSLNTGELFF. The DNA of the CDR3 is TGTGCCAGCAGCCCTTGGACAAGCTTGAACACCGGGGAGCTGTTTTTT.

At least ten counts were recorded for this clonotype. The gene calls are TRBV6-1 and TRBJ2-1, with D possibly matching TRBD1 (7 bases). This CDR3 is 14 amino acids long. CDR1 and CDR2 from the germline V gene are MNHNS and SASEGT. The V end lost 7 bases, the J end lost 6 bases, and 16 bases lay between the germline ends. CDR3: CASTGGAGGNEQFF. In nucleotides, the CDR3 is TGTGCCAGCACCGGCGGGGCAGGGGGCAATGAGCAGTTCTTC.

The chain carries TRBV4-3 and TRBJ1-1; no definite D call. The V end was cut by 0 bases, the J end by 6 bases, with 11 bases between. The CDR3 runs to 14 residues. The germline V gene has CDR1 LGHNA and CDR2 YSLEER. The CDR3 nucleotides are TGCGCCAGCAGCCAAGATTTGGGATTTTCTGAAGCTTTCTTT. Its protein is CASSQDLGFSEAFF.

In its sample, this clonotype was seen a few times. V and J are TRBV12-3 or TRBV12-4 and TRBJ1-1; 9 bases are shared with TRBD1. The trim removed 5 bases at V and 6 bases at J, leaving 10 bases unmatched. The CDR3 length is 15 residues. In DNA form, the CDR3 reads TGTGCCAGCAGTCCGTGGACAGGGGATATCGCTGAAGCTTTCTTT. Translated: CASSPWTGDIAEAFF.

This rearrangement joins TRBV5-1 to TRBJ1-1; 9 bases map to TRBD1. Germline V gives CDR1 SGHRS, CDR2 YFSETQ. J gave up 4 bases and V 4 bases, and 14 bases lay outside the gene matches. The CDR3 is 17 amino acids. In nucleotides, the CDR3 is TGCGCCAGCAGCCCCGGGACAGGGATCTCTCTGGGCACTGAAGCTTTCTTT. It codes for CASSPGTGISLGTEAFF.

In its sample, this clonotype was seen a few times. The CDR3 DNA follows: TGCGCCAGCAGCACCGGACTAGCGGGAGGAAAAAGCACAGATACGCAGTATTTT. It translates to CASSTGLAGGKSTDTQYF. This sequence joins TRBV5-1 and TRBJ2-3, with 14 bases lining up with TRBD2. There are 18 residues in the CDR3. Germline CDR1 reads SGHRS; CDR2 reads YFSETQ. J gave up 0 bases and V 4 bases, and 7 bases lay outside the gene matches.

The CDR3 DNA sequence: TGTGCCAGCAGCGGAGGGACTAGCGGGACCTATGAGCAGTTCTTC. Its protein is CASSGGTSGTYEQFF. The chain carries TRBV9 and TRBJ2-1, with 13 positions matching TRBD2. The CDR3 loop spans 15 amino acids. Germline CDR1 and CDR2: SGDLS and YYNGEE. Trimming removed 3 bases from V and 8 bases from J; junction bases left unmatched: 5.

The chain joins TRBV28 to TRBJ2-3; TRBD2 matches at 9 bases. Germline CDR1 MDHEN, CDR2 SYDVKM. The CDR3 sequence is 21 residues long. Trimming at V came to 2 bases and at J to 2 bases, leaving 20 bases not matched to a gene. The CDR3 coding sequence is TGTGCCAGCAGTTTAGGGGAGCTAGCGGGATCGAGTTGGGACGACACAGATACGCAGTATTTT. Its protein is CASSLGELAGSSWDDTDTQYF.

The V call is TRBV25-1, the J call TRBJ2-2; D uncertain. This CDR3 is built from 16 residues. Germline V CDR1 and CDR2: MGHDK, SYGVNS. V lost 8 bases and J 1 base, leaving 17 bases between the germline ends. The CDR3 DNA follows: TGTGCCAGCGGCCCGTTTGCCCTCGGGAACACCGGGGAGCTGTTTTTT. It encodes CASGPFALGNTGELFF.